The 30 T cell receptor beta chains reported below all come from one sample, sequenced in a study of response to subunit inactivated influenza vaccine. MiXCR, run by TCRdb on the RT-PCR reads, gives a single entry per CDR3 protein. This repertoire shows 800,000 or so distinct CDR3 sequences, 21% found once; its top ten account for roughly a tenth. The sample consisted of PBMCs from blood, taken 5 days after vaccination. Receptors were obtained from a man aged 50-60 years who received an inactivated influenza vaccine.

Only a few counts were recorded for this clonotype. V is TRBV10-3 and J is TRBJ2-1; perhaps D is TRBD1 or TRBD2 (5 bases each). The CDR3 runs 14 residues. Germline V gene data show CDR1 as ENHRY and CDR2 as SYGVKD. Deletions cut 3 bases from V and 6 bases from J, with 12 bases between. CDR3 bases: TGTGCCATCAGTGATTCCTTTGGGGGCAATGAGCAGTTCTTC. Residues: CAISDSFGGNEQFF.

This clonotype was seen a handful of times. This chain joins TRBV6-1 and TRBJ2-5; TRBD2 might be the D (7 bases). Germline CDR1 MNHNS, CDR2 SASEGT. This CDR3 is built from 14 residues. V lost 7 bases to trimming and J lost 5 bases, with 17 bases between them. This CDR3 reads CASTPPGGLETQYF. The CDR3 nucleotides read TGTGCCAGCACTCCGCCCGGGGGGCTGGAGACCCAGTACTTC.

The rearrangement joins TRBV20-1 to TRBJ1-4, with 7 bases that match TRBD1. CDR3 length: 15 amino acids. Germline CDR1 DFQATT, CDR2 SNEGSKA (reference sequence). V dropped 0 bases and J dropped 5; count of bases not matched to a gene: 6. The CDR3 DNA reads as TGCAGTGCTAGAGATACAGGGGTTGGGAATGAAAAACTGTTTTTT. This gives the protein CSARDTGVGNEKLFF.

The chain uses TRBV12-3 or TRBV12-4 and TRBJ2-3; no definite D call. V was pared by 5 bases and J by 6 bases, with 12 bases between. The CDR3 runs to 13 residues. CDR3 sequence reads: CASSQSEGDTQYF. As DNA, the CDR3 is TGTGCCAGCAGTCAAAGCGAAGGCGATACGCAGTATTTT.

This clonotype was seen a handful of times. V gene TRBV29-1 combines with J gene TRBJ2-1; D is undetermined. CDR1 is SQVTM, CDR2 ANQGSEA, per germline. The CDR3 length is 12 residues. V was trimmed by 8 bases and J by 6 bases, leaving 14 bases between them. CDR3: CSILTDPNEQFF. The CDR3 DNA reads TGCAGCATACTGACGGATCCCAATGAGCAGTTCTTC.

The chain combines TRBV28 with TRBJ2-7; the D call may be TRBD1 or TRBD2 (6 bases each). The CDR3 runs to 13 residues. V was trimmed by 8 bases and J by 6 bases, leaving 17 bases between them. Germline CDR1 is MDHEN and CDR2 is SYDVKM. The DNA of the CDR3 is TGTGCCAGCCGGGAGACAGGCCGGGGCGAGCAGTACTTC. Encoded protein: CASRETGRGEQYF.

V usage is TRBV3-1 and J usage is TRBJ2-1; 12 bases are shared with TRBD2. J gave up 8 bases and V 2 bases, and 13 bases lay outside the gene matches. This CDR3 is built from 18 residues. Germline CDR1 reads LGHDT; CDR2 reads YNNKEL (reference sequence). CDR3 amino acids: CASSQTFGLAGPWDEQFF. CDR3 coding DNA: TGTGCCAGCAGCCAAACATTCGGACTAGCGGGGCCGTGGGATGAGCAGTTCTTC.

In its sample, this clonotype was seen a few times. J is TRBJ2-7 and V is TRBV20-1, with 10 bases that match TRBD1. The CDR3 is 17 residues long. Trimming cost V 0 bases and J 3 bases; bases outside gene matches: 11. Germline CDR1 reads DFQATT; CDR2 reads SNEGSKA (reference sequence). The CDR3 region has the DNA TGCAGTGCTAGAGATGTGGGGACAGGGGTTCCTAACTACGAGCAGTACTTC. Its protein product is CSARDVGTGVPNYEQYF.

This clonotype was counted at least ten times. The CDR3 DNA follows: TGCAGCGTTGAGGGGTTCGCCCCGTACCAAGAGACCCAGTACTTC. Amino acid sequence: CSVEGFAPYQETQYF. The genes are TRBV29-1 and TRBJ2-5; D ambiguous. The ends were cut back, 3 bases at V and 0 bases at J, with 14 bases in the middle. The CDR3 totals 15 residues. Germline loops: CDR1 SQVTM, CDR2 ANQGSEA.

The J gene is TRBJ1-6, the V gene TRBV20-1, with D uncertain. This CDR3 is 13 amino acids long. Germline values: CDR1 DFQATT, CDR2 SNEGSKA (reference sequence). Trimming took off 1 base at V and 10 bases at J, with 11 bases between the two ends. Here the CDR3 reads CSARVQSYSPLHF. The CDR3 nucleotides are TGCAGTGCTAGAGTTCAGAGCTACTCACCCCTCCACTTT.

This clonotype has a count of ten or more. This chain links TRBV7-2 with TRBJ2-3, with unresolved D. Germline V gene data show CDR1 as SGHTA and CDR2 as FQGNSA. The V and J ends lost 5 bases and 7 bases respectively, with 4 bases between them. The CDR3 is 10 amino acids. CDR3 nucleotide sequence: TGTGCCAGCAGCGTAAATACGCAGTATTTT. Translated: CASSVNTQYF.

The sample holds a few counts of this clonotype. The V gene is TRBV6-1, the J gene TRBJ2-7; 10 bases are a match to TRBD1. This CDR3 region has 13 residues. Per the germline V gene, CDR1 is MNHNS and CDR2 is SASEGT. V gave up 6 bases and J gave up 9 bases; unmatched junction bases: 8. The CDR3 DNA is TGTGCCAGCAGCCCGGGACAGGGGAGCGGGCAGTACTTC. As protein: CASSPGQGSGQYF.

The CDR3 DNA follows: TGTGCCAGCAGCCCGCGGACGGATACATACAGGGACAATGAGCAGTTCTTC. This encodes CASSPRTDTYRDNEQFF. The chain employs TRBV9 and TRBJ2-1; D might be TRBD1 (6 bases). V gave up 4 bases and J gave up 5 bases, with 22 bases separating them. The length of the CDR3 is 17 residues. Germline CDR1 reads SGDLS; CDR2 reads YYNGEE.

This clonotype was picked up many times. The chain carries TRBV20-1 and TRBJ2-2; 7 nucleotides agree with TRBD2. Germline CDR1 and CDR2: DFQATT and SNEGSKA (reference sequence). The CDR3 loop spans 14 amino acids. V dropped 6 bases and J dropped 5; count of bases not matched to a gene: 9. The CDR3 is CSAGRTGGTGELFF. As DNA, the CDR3 is TGCAGTGCCGGGAGGACGGGCGGGACCGGGGAGCTGTTTTTT.

The chain employs TRBV5-1 and TRBJ2-3; TRBD1 matches at 11 bases. Trimming took 5 bases from V and 5 from J; bases not matched to a gene: 7. The CDR3 spans 15 residues. The germline CDR1 and CDR2 sequences are SGHRS and YFSETQ. The CDR3 is CASRTGQGGLDTQYF. The CDR3 DNA reads as TGCGCCAGCAGGACGGGACAGGGGGGGTTAGATACGCAGTATTTT.

The rearrangement joins TRBV2 to TRBJ2-4; D uncertain. V was clipped by 0 bases and J by 0 bases, with 12 bases between them. Germline CDR1 is SNHLY and CDR2 is FYNNEI. The CDR3 has 17 residues. Here the CDR3 reads CASSEALTPVAKNIQYF. The DNA of the CDR3 is TGTGCCAGCAGTGAAGCGCTAACACCGGTAGCCAAAAACATTCAGTACTTC.

J is TRBJ2-1 and V is TRBV20-1; 10 bases map to TRBD2. CDR3 length equals 14 residues. V gave up 5 bases and J gave up 5 bases; unmatched junction bases: 6. Germline V lookup: CDR1 DFQATT, CDR2 SNEGSKA (reference sequence). The CDR3 coding sequence is TGCAGTGCTCACAGACTAGCGGGTAACAATGAGCAGTTCTTC. As protein: CSAHRLAGNNEQFF.

This clonotype was counted only a few times. This chain connects TRBV7-2 to TRBJ2-1; D remains ambiguous. V dropped 5 bases and J dropped 10 bases, with 9 bases sitting between them. Germline-derived CDR1 and CDR2 are SGHTA and FQGNSA. CDR3 length equals 11 residues. CDR3 sequence reads: CASSPRSEQFF. CDR3 sequence (DNA): TGTGCCAGCAGCCCGAGAAGCGAGCAGTTCTTC.

The genes are TRBV29-1 and TRBJ1-1, with D perhaps TRBD1 (5 bases). In germline, CDR1 is SQVTM, CDR2 ANQGSEA. The CDR3 contains 13 residues. Trimming cost V 6 bases and J 1 base, with 12 bases left between them. In nucleotides, the CDR3 is TGCAGCGTAAATGGCAGGGCGAACACTGAAGCTTTCTTT. As protein: CSVNGRANTEAFF.

Concerning this clonotype itself: This may be a read error: a much more frequent sequence differs by one nucleotide. The genes are TRBV28 and TRBJ2-3; 7 nucleotides agree with TRBD1. The trim removed 4 bases at V and 8 bases at J, leaving 15 bases unmatched. The germline gives CDR1 MDHEN, CDR2 SYDVKM. There are 16 residues in the CDR3. CDR3 region: CASSSPSTGTKGTQYF. Written as DNA, the CDR3 is TGTGCCAGCAGTTCACCCTCGACAGGGACGAAGGGTACGCAGTATTTT.

This clonotype was found a few times. V is TRBV3-1 and J is TRBJ1-1; TRBD1 is a possible D gene (5 bases). The CDR3 runs 13 residues. Germline V gene sequence: CDR1 LGHDT, CDR2 YNNKEL (reference sequence). The V gene lost 4 bases and the J gene lost 7 bases, with 13 bases spanning the gap. CDR3: CASSPGGGYEAFF. The CDR3 nucleotides read TGTGCCAGCAGCCCCGGGGGAGGCTATGAAGCTTTCTTT. Combining the CDR3 with reference TRBV3-1 and TRBJ1-1 gives the whole variable domain DTAVSQTPKYLVTQMGNDKSIKCEQNLGHDTMYWYKQDSKKFLKIMFSYNNKELIINETVPNRFSPKSPDKAHLNLHINSLELGDSAVYFCASSPGGGYEAFFGQGTRLTVV.

The chain links TRBV6-2 or TRBV6-3 to TRBJ2-1, with TRBD1 matching 8 bases. V trimming: 10 bases; J trimming: 3 bases; junction bases outside the gene matches: 8. CDR1 is MNHEY, CDR2 SVGEGT, per germline. The CDR3 sequence is 14 residues long. The CDR3 is CATTGTGGYNEQFF. DNA for the CDR3: TGTGCCACCACCGGGACAGGAGGCTACAATGAGCAGTTCTTC.

This clonotype showed up just a few times. The chain couples TRBV11-2 to TRBJ2-7; D might be TRBD1 (6 bases). This CDR3 has 15 amino acids. The V end lost 1 base, the J end lost 1 base, and 11 bases lay between the germline ends. Germline V gives CDR1 SGHAT, CDR2 FQNNGV. CDR3 loop: CASSLVQGPSYEQYF. CDR3 DNA: TGTGCCAGCAGCTTAGTGCAGGGGCCATCCTACGAGCAGTACTTC. The complete variable domain, with remaining parts taken from reference TRBV11-2 and TRBJ2-7, reads EAGVAQSPRYKIIEKRQSVAFWCNPISGHATLYWYQQILGQGPKLLIQFQNNGVVDDSQLPKDRFSAERLKGVDSTLKIQPAKLEDSAVYLCASSLVQGPSYEQYFGPGTRLTVT.

The chain combines TRBV7-9 with TRBJ1-1, with no clear D. CDR3 length equals 11 residues. Germline CDR1 is SEHNR and CDR2 is FQNEAQ (reference sequence). Deletions cut 5 bases from V and 10 bases from J, with 11 bases between. The CDR3 nucleotides are TGTGCCAGCAGCCCTGGATGGGGAGCTTTCTTT. Its protein is CASSPGWGAFF.

This rearrangement joins TRBV20-1 to TRBJ1-2; TRBD1 matches 7 bases. The germline V gene encodes CDR1 DFQATT and CDR2 SNEGSKA (reference sequence). This CDR3 has 14 amino acids. V was clipped by 6 bases and J by 2 bases; unmatched bases: 9. The CDR3: CSASQGGGNYGYTF. The CDR3 DNA sequence: TGCAGTGCCAGCCAAGGGGGCGGAAACTATGGCTACACCTTC.

The gene calls are TRBV11-2 and TRBJ2-7; TRBD1 matches 12 bases. CDR1 is SGHAT, CDR2 FQNNGV, per germline. The junction had 5 bases not matched to a gene; V was cut back by 5 bases and J by 6 bases. The CDR3 contains 14 residues. For the CDR3, the DNA is TGTGCCAGCAGCGCAGGGACAGGGGGCGTCGAGCAGTACTTC. It codes for CASSAGTGGVEQYF.

The chain recombines TRBV7-9 with TRBJ2-1; no definite D call. This CDR3 spans 15 amino acids. Trimming left V 1 base short and J 8 bases short, with 15 bases between. Germline CDR1 reads SEHNR; CDR2 reads FQNEAQ (reference sequence). The CDR3 DNA follows: TGTGCCAGCAGCTTAGATTGGAACATCGGCCATGAGCAGTTCTTC. As protein: CASSLDWNIGHEQFF.

This clonotype appeared a few times. This chain connects TRBV6-2 or TRBV6-3 to TRBJ2-3, with TRBD2 as a possible D gene (6 bases). V was trimmed by 6 bases and J by 4 bases, leaving 14 bases between them. CDR1 is MNHEY, CDR2 SVGEGT, per germline. The CDR3 runs 14 residues. The CDR3 sequence: CASRTRWGPDTQYF. The CDR3 DNA is TGTGCCAGCAGGACTAGGTGGGGTCCAGATACGCAGTATTTT.

CDR3 bases: TGTGCCACCAGGCTCCGTGAGACCTACAATGAGCAGTTCTTC. Protein: CATRLRETYNEQFF. V gene TRBV15 combines with J gene TRBJ2-1; D unresolved. The germline V gene has CDR1 LNHNV and CDR2 YYDKDF (reference sequence). The V end lost 6 bases, the J end lost 2 bases, and 11 bases lay between the germline ends. The length of the CDR3 is 14 residues.

This clonotype was detected only a few times. The chain is built from TRBV15 and TRBJ1-2; 7 positions agree with TRBD1. The germline gives CDR1 LNHNV, CDR2 YYDKDF (reference sequence). The V and J ends lost 5 bases and 4 bases, in that order; junction bases with no gene match: 10. CDR3 length: 15 amino acids. The CDR3 coding sequence is TGTGCCACCAGCGCCAGACAGGGTCTCGGCTATGGCTACACCTTC. As protein: CATSARQGLGYGYTF.